The 27 T cell receptor beta chains reported below all come from one sample, sequenced in a study of T cell responses to AZD1222 COVID-19 vaccine. Measured with immunoSEQ multiplex PCR; TCRdb has only the in-frame clones, and not every one. Here the sample spans under 200,000 clones, around 87% being singletons. Sequences were derived from peripheral blood, sampled on day 0 of MenACWY control vaccination. The origin of the receptors is an adult in good health.

The chain combines TRBV7-8 with TRBJ1-1, with a possible D match to TRBD1 (6 bases). Germline V gene lookup returns CDR1 SGHVS and CDR2 FQNEAQ. CDR3 size: 15 residues. The germline V and J ends were trimmed by 2 bases and 5 bases, with 15 bases remaining between them. CDR3 sequence: CASSLNRGGGTEAFF. In DNA form, the CDR3 reads TGTGCCAGCAGCTTAAATCGGGGAGGGGGAACTGAAGCTTTCTTT.

The chain has TRBV27 and TRBJ2-2; D is unclear. The V gene's germline CDR1 is MNHEY and CDR2 SMNVEV (reference sequence). This CDR3 has 14 residues. V was pared by 0 bases and J by 4 bases, with 6 bases between. CDR3 sequence reads: CASSLSWSTGELFF. For the CDR3, the DNA is TGTGCCAGCAGTTTATCGTGGTCCACCGGGGAGCTGTTTTTT.

V is TRBV21-1 and J is TRBJ1-1. TRBV21-1 is tagged as a pseudogene. CDR3 size: 17 residues. The CDR3 is CASSKPGEGGMNTEAFF. The CDR3, as DNA: TGTGCCAGCAGCAAACCTGGCGAGGGCGGAATGAACACTGAAGCTTTCTTT.

The genes are TRBV7-2 and TRBJ2-5; D is possibly TRBD2 (6 bases). Germline V CDR1 and CDR2: SGHTA, FQGNSA. Trimming shortened V by 4 bases and J by 4 bases, and 13 bases separated the two germline ends. CDR3 length: 14 amino acids. The chain's CDR3 is CASSSDYTSETQYF. The CDR3 region has the DNA TGTGCCAGCAGCTCGGACTACACCTCAGAGACCCAGTACTTC. The variable domain in full, completed from reference TRBV7-2 and TRBJ2-5, reads GAGVSQSPSNKVTEKGKDVELRCDPISGHTALYWYRQSLGQGLEFLIYFQGNSAPDKSGLPSDRFSAERTGGSVSTLTIQRTQQEDSAVYLCASSSDYTSETQYFGPGTRLLVL.

The chain recombines TRBV29-1 with TRBJ1-1; 7 bases are a match to TRBD1. This CDR3 region has 14 residues. J gave up 2 bases and V 6 bases, and 9 bases lay outside the gene matches. Germline V lookup: CDR1 SQVTM, CDR2 ANQGSEA. CDR3 DNA: TGCAGCGTCAATCCTGGACAGGTAAACACTGAAGCTTTCTTT. This translates into CSVNPGQVNTEAFF.

V is TRBV7-2 and J is TRBJ2-3, with D perhaps given as TRBD1 or TRBD2 (5 bases each). The CDR3 has 14 amino acids. V was pared by 2 bases and J by 4 bases, with 10 bases between. Germline CDR1 is SGHTA and CDR2 is FQGNSA. In DNA form, the CDR3 reads TGTGCCAGCAGCTTACAGGGACGGTCAGATACGCAGTATTTT. Its translation: CASSLQGRSDTQYF.

Turning to this clone: Other DNA variants within this sample encode the same CDR3. V usage is TRBV5-4 and J usage is TRBJ1-1, with 8 bases lining up with TRBD1. Trimming took 4 bases from V and 1 from J; bases not matched to a gene: 3. The CDR3 runs 14 residues. CDR1 is SGHNT, CDR2 YYREEE, per germline (reference sequence). CDR3 coding DNA: TGTGCCAGCAGCAAAGGGACAGGGAACACTGAAGCTTTCTTT. This gives the protein CASSKGTGNTEAFF.

This clone was counted only a few times. The chain joins TRBV5-1 to TRBJ1-6; 8 nucleotides align to TRBD1. Looked up from germline, CDR1 is SGHRS and CDR2 is YFSETQ. The V segment lost 4 bases and the J segment 7 bases; nucleotides outside the gene matches: 16. The CDR3 loop spans 18 amino acids. The CDR3 spells CASSLTGTGSGGNSPLHF. In nucleotides, the CDR3 is TGCGCCAGCAGCCTGACCGGGACAGGCTCTGGAGGCAATTCACCCCTCCACTTT.

The rearrangement links TRBV7-2 to TRBJ2-3; no definite D call. This CDR3 has 14 amino acids. V lost 3 bases to trimming and J lost 5 bases, with 12 bases between them. Germline CDR1 SGHTA, CDR2 FQGNSA. CDR3 residues: CASSFQRRGDTQYF. The CDR3 bases are TGTGCCAGCAGCTTCCAGCGCCGAGGAGATACGCAGTATTTT.

This clone has only one observation. V gene TRBV5-1 combines with J gene TRBJ2-1; TRBD1 matches at 10 bases. CDR3 length: 16 residues. The ends lost 0 bases at V and 7 bases at J; junction bases unmatched: 7. Germline V CDR1 and CDR2: SGHRS, YFSETQ. CDR3 residues: CASSLAGGQGMNEQFF. Here the CDR3 DNA reads TGCGCCAGCAGCTTGGCGGGGGGACAGGGGATGAATGAGCAGTTCTTC.

This clone has a single count. The gene calls are TRBV28 and TRBJ2-7, with 7 bases matching TRBD2. CDR1 and CDR2 (germline): MDHEN, SYDVKM. CDR3 size: 14 residues. The ends lost 5 bases at V and 4 bases at J; junction bases unmatched: 8. This CDR3 reads CASSTTGTTYEQYF. The CDR3 DNA reads as TGTGCCAGCAGTACGACCGGGACTACTTACGAGCAGTACTTC.

This chain uses TRBV5-1 with TRBJ2-5; 8 nucleotides agree with TRBD2. The germline V gene encodes CDR1 SGHRS and CDR2 YFSETQ. With 4 bases clipped from V and 5 bases from J, the junction kept 7 bases outside the gene matches. The CDR3 is 14 residues long. CDR3 sequence reads: CASSLAGARETQYF. The CDR3 DNA follows: TGCGCCAGCAGCCTAGCGGGCGCTCGGGAGACCCAGTACTTC.

The chain uses TRBV19 and TRBJ1-6; a weak D match, TRBD1 (5 bases). Germline CDR1 reads LNHDA; CDR2 reads SQIVND (reference sequence). The V end lost 9 bases, the J end lost 7 bases, and 16 bases lay between the germline ends. This CDR3 is built from 14 residues. CDR3 DNA: TGTGCCAGCGGAGCAAGTAGGGACAATTCACCCCTCCACTTT. It specifies CASGASRDNSPLHF.

CDR3 region: CAIRDRGYNEQFF. For the CDR3, the DNA is TGTGCCATCAGGGACAGGGGCTACAATGAGCAGTTCTTC. The chain employs TRBV10-3 and TRBJ2-1; 9 positions match TRBD1. V gave up 6 bases and J gave up 3 bases; unmatched junction bases: 0. Looked up from germline, CDR1 is ENHRY and CDR2 is SYGVKD. This CDR3 contains 13 residues.

The V gene is TRBV19, the J gene TRBJ2-1; tentatively, D is TRBD1 (5 bases). From germline, CDR1 is LNHDA and CDR2 SQIVND (reference sequence). V lost 5 bases and J 9 bases, leaving 8 bases between the germline ends. This CDR3 contains 11 residues. CDR3 nucleotides: TGTGCCAGTAGTGGCAGGGTTGAGCAGTTCTTC. Amino acid sequence: CASSGRVEQFF. The full variable domain, its missing parts supplied by reference TRBV19 and TRBJ2-1, is DGGITQSPKYLFRKEGQNVTLSCEQNLNHDAMYWYRQDPGQGLRLIYYSQIVNDFQKGDIAEGYSVSREKKESFPLTVTSAQKNPTAFYLCASSGRVEQFFGPGTRLTVL.

The chain couples TRBV5-1 to TRBJ2-1; the D is unclear. With 4 bases removed from V and 5 bases from J, the gap between germline ends came to 13 bases. Germline V lookup: CDR1 SGHRS, CDR2 YFSETQ. The CDR3 runs to 14 residues. The CDR3 is CASSPLGTNNEQFF. CDR3 DNA sequence: TGCGCCAGCAGCCCCCTCGGAACCAACAATGAGCAGTTCTTC.

V is TRBV20-1 and J is TRBJ1-1; D gene ambiguous. Deletions cut 6 bases from V and 10 bases from J, with 15 bases between. Germline CDR1 reads DFQATT; CDR2 reads SNEGSKA (reference sequence). The CDR3 runs to 11 residues. CDR3 in amino acids: CSAVRGEPAFF. In DNA, the CDR3 is TGCAGTGCCGTACGTGGCGAGCCAGCTTTCTTT.

The chain recombines TRBV12-3 or TRBV12-4 with TRBJ2-7; D gene unclear. V was shortened by 6 bases and J by 3 bases, with 6 bases between the two germline ends. This CDR3 is 11 amino acids long. DNA of the CDR3: TGTGCCAGCAGCCAATTCTACGAGCAGTACTTC. Residues: CASSQFYEQYF.

This rearrangement joins TRBV6-2 or TRBV6-3 to TRBJ2-7, with 8 bases identical to TRBD2. Germline loops: CDR1 MNHEY, CDR2 SVGEGT. Germline trimming cut 2 bases from V and 0 bases from J; bases unmatched to any gene: 0. This CDR3 contains 14 residues. CDR3 bases: TGTGCCAGCAGTTACGGGACTAGCTCCTACGAGCAGTACTTC. It encodes CASSYGTSSYEQYF.

The chain carries TRBV28 and TRBJ1-1; D ambiguous. The CDR3 is made up of 12 amino acids. V was trimmed by 5 bases and J by 5 bases, leaving 9 bases between them. Looked up from germline, CDR1 is MDHEN and CDR2 is SYDVKM. The CDR3 DNA sequence: TGTGCCAGCAGTCTCCAGTGGACTGAAGCTTTCTTT. Encoded protein: CASSLQWTEAFF.

The chain carries TRBV19 and TRBJ1-5; D might be TRBD1 (5 bases). The CDR3 is made up of 15 amino acids. Germline V gene lookup returns CDR1 LNHDA and CDR2 SQIVND (reference sequence). V was cut by 2 bases and J by 4 bases, with 12 bases left in between. The CDR3, as DNA: TGTGCCAGTAGTATATTGTTGGGGGGAAATCAGCCCCAGCATTTT. It is translated as CASSILLGGNQPQHF.

V and J are TRBV7-8 and TRBJ2-7; weak D call: TRBD2 (5 bases). CDR1 SGHVS and CDR2 FQNEAQ come from the germline V gene. V was shortened by 4 bases and J by 4 bases, with 17 bases between the two germline ends. CDR3 size: 15 residues. The CDR3 sequence: CASSSSTLGGYEQYF. The CDR3, as DNA: TGTGCCAGCAGCTCATCGACCCTGGGCGGGTACGAGCAGTACTTC.

The chain recombines TRBV11-3 with TRBJ2-1, with D possibly TRBD2 on 5 matching bases. The CDR3 loop spans 16 amino acids. Germline V gives CDR1 SGHNT, CDR2 YENEEA. Trimming removed 5 bases at V and 2 bases at J, with 16 bases between. CDR3 sequence: CASSTSDYPPYNEQFF. The CDR3 DNA sequence: TGTGCCAGCAGCACCAGCGACTACCCCCCCTACAATGAGCAGTTCTTC.

The V call is TRBV7-9, the J call TRBJ2-1; possibly TRBD1 for D (6 bases). The CDR3 consists of 15 residues. Trimming stripped 5 bases from V and 4 bases from J, with 15 bases between. Per germline, CDR1 SEHNR and CDR2 FQNEAQ (reference sequence). The chain's CDR3 is CASSLDRNPYNEQFF. The CDR3 nucleotides are TGTGCCAGCAGCCTAGACAGGAATCCTTACAATGAGCAGTTCTTC.

This chain links TRBV4-1 with TRBJ2-5, with D possibly called TRBD1 or TRBD2 (7 bases each). This CDR3 contains 16 residues. CDR1 is MGHRA, CDR2 YSYEKL, per germline. The V end was cut by 3 bases, the J end by 4 bases, with 18 bases between. CDR3 bases: TGCGCCAGCAGCCAGGGGAGGGGGCTAGGGGCAGAGACCCAGTACTTC. Its translation: CASSQGRGLGAETQYF.

As to this clone: The sample holds other DNA sequences that translate to the same CDR3. The chain recombines TRBV5-1 with TRBJ2-5, with D unclear. This CDR3 has 11 residues. The V gene's germline CDR1 is SGHRS and CDR2 YFSETQ. With 2 bases removed from V and 5 bases from J, the gap between germline ends came to 4 bases. The CDR3 sequence is CASSFGETQYF. CDR3 coding DNA: TGCGCCAGCAGCTTTGGGGAGACCCAGTACTTC.

The CDR3 nucleotides read TGTGCCAGCAGTCGGGAATTTGGGACTGAAGCTTTCTTT. Amino acid sequence: CASSREFGTEAFF. The chain couples TRBV12-3 or TRBV12-4 to TRBJ1-1; D not resolved. The CDR3 has 13 residues. V was pared by 5 bases and J by 5 bases, with 12 bases between.